The 21 T cell receptor beta chains below come from one sample, sequenced in a study of blood T cell repertoires in COVID-19. Only in-frame clones appear in the TCRdb table, and some are missing; sequencing was by immunoSEQ multiplex PCR. This table holds about 75,000 clones, 88% found once. Sequencing was carried out using peripheral blood. The receptors originated from a human donor in a cohort sampled during active COVID-19.

V usage is TRBV13 and J usage is TRBJ1-1, with TRBD1 matching 7 bases. The CDR3 consists of 14 residues. The germline gives CDR1 PRHDT, CDR2 FYEKMQ (reference sequence). The V gene end was trimmed by 5 bases and the J gene end by 6 bases; junction bases not matched to a gene: 9. CDR3 sequence reads: CASSRVDRASEAFF. The CDR3, as DNA: TGTGCCAGCAGCAGAGTAGACAGGGCCTCTGAAGCTTTCTTT. The complete variable domain, with remaining parts taken from reference TRBV13 and TRBJ1-1, reads AAGVIQSPRHLIKEKRETATLKCYPIPRHDTVYWYQQGPGQDPQFLISFYEKMQSDKGSIPDRFSAQQFSDYHSELNMSSLELGDSALYFCASSRVDRASEAFFGQGTRLTVV.

V and J are TRBV5-1 and TRBJ2-3, with D unresolved. Trimming shortened V by 1 base and J by 5 bases, and 11 bases separated the two germline ends. The CDR3 sequence is 14 residues long. Per germline, CDR1 SGHRS and CDR2 YFSETQ. The chain's CDR3 is CASSLQLRGDTQYF. CDR3 coding DNA: TGCGCCAGCAGCTTGCAGTTGCGAGGAGATACGCAGTATTTT.

The chain combines TRBV28 with TRBJ2-7; TRBD2 might be the D (5 bases). From germline, CDR1 is MDHEN and CDR2 SYDVKM. This CDR3 is 13 amino acids long. Between the trimmed V and J ends, which lost 8 bases and 2 bases, there was a span of 13 bases. The CDR3 DNA follows: TGTGCCAGCTCCCTAGCTTCTACCTACGAGCAGTACTTC. Encoded protein: CASSLASTYEQYF.

The chain recombines TRBV6-2 or TRBV6-3 with TRBJ2-5; TRBD2 matches at 7 bases. Per the germline V gene, CDR1 is MNHEY and CDR2 is SVGEGT. CDR3 size: 17 residues. Losses at the gene ends were 5 bases for V and 1 base for J; bases not matched to a gene: 13. CDR3 DNA: TGTGCCAGCAGTCGCATCCCCGGGACTACCACCCAAGAGACCCAGTACTTC. Its protein is CASSRIPGTTTQETQYF.

The chain is built from TRBV19 and TRBJ2-6; 10 nucleotides agree with TRBD1. Germline V gene data show CDR1 as LNHDA and CDR2 as SQIVND (reference sequence). The ends lost 4 bases at V and 4 bases at J; junction bases unmatched: 4. The CDR3 contains 16 residues. CDR3 nucleotide sequence: TGTGCCAGTAGTAGACAGGGGGCGTACGGGGCCAACGTCCTGACTTTC. It specifies CASSRQGAYGANVLTF.

The gene calls are TRBV9 and TRBJ1-1; the D is unclear. The germline V gene encodes CDR1 SGDLS and CDR2 YYNGEE. This CDR3 has 13 amino acids. Trimming stripped 0 bases from V and 2 bases from J, with 5 bases between. The chain's CDR3 is CASSVESNTEAFF. CDR3 nucleotides: TGTGCCAGCAGCGTAGAAAGCAACACTGAAGCTTTCTTT.

This clone occurred a few times. The chain links TRBV6-6 to TRBJ1-1; TRBD1 matches at 10 bases. In germline, CDR1 is MNHNY, CDR2 SVGAGI (reference sequence). J gave up 4 bases and V 7 bases, and 15 bases lay outside the gene matches. The CDR3 has 17 amino acids. The CDR3 DNA sequence: TGTGCCAGCAATCGCTCCCCGGGACAGGGGTCGGGCACTGAAGCTTTCTTT. Amino acids: CASNRSPGQGSGTEAFF.

J is TRBJ2-3 and V is TRBV7-9; TRBD2 might be the D (5 bases). CDR1 is SEHNR and CDR2 is FQNEAQ in the germline V gene (reference sequence). Deletions cut 8 bases from V and 2 bases from J, with 20 bases between. The CDR3 has 16 amino acids. DNA of the CDR3: TGTGCCAGCCTTGGTGAGGGTCGGGTCTACACAGATACGCAGTATTTT. Protein product: CASLGEGRVYTDTQYF.

This clone was counted a single time. This chain uses TRBV28 with TRBJ1-2; TRBD1 aligns across 10 bases. The CDR3 contains 15 residues. Trimming removed 0 bases from V and 6 bases from J; junction bases left unmatched: 4. The V gene's germline CDR1 is MDHEN and CDR2 SYDVKM. The CDR3 region is CASSLWTGGRDGYTF. The CDR3 coding sequence is TGTGCCAGCAGTTTATGGACAGGGGGCCGAGATGGCTACACCTTC.

The rearrangement joins TRBV5-1 to TRBJ2-5, with 13 bases lining up with TRBD2. The CDR3 spans 16 residues. Germline values: CDR1 SGHRS, CDR2 YFSETQ. J was trimmed by 4 bases and V by 2 bases; bases with no gene match: 5. As DNA, the CDR3 is TGCGCCAGCAGCTTACTAGCGGGAGGGCCGGGAGAGACCCAGTACTTC. Translated, it gives CASSLLAGGPGETQYF.

This clone was seen only a few times. The gene calls are TRBV7-8 and TRBJ1-5; D uncertain. Germline CDR1 SGHVS, CDR2 FQNEAQ. This CDR3 contains 15 residues. V was trimmed by 5 bases and J by 2 bases, leaving 13 bases between them. CDR3 region: CASSPYADGNQPQHF. CDR3 sequence (DNA): TGTGCCAGCAGCCCTTACGCGGATGGCAATCAGCCCCAGCATTTT.

The CDR3 reads CASSPHGGANTGELFF. The CDR3 bases are TGTGCCAGCAGCCCCCACGGAGGGGCCAACACCGGGGAGCTGTTTTTT. The chain joins TRBV9 to TRBJ2-2; a possible D gene is TRBD2 (6 bases). The V end was cut by 4 bases, the J end by 2 bases, with 15 bases between. CDR3 size: 16 residues. CDR1 and CDR2 (germline): SGDLS, YYNGEE.

The chain combines TRBV5-5 with TRBJ2-7; 9 bases are shared with TRBD1. Germline CDR1 reads SGHKS; CDR2 reads YYEKEE (reference sequence). The CDR3 totals 14 residues. Trimming cost V 0 bases and J 3 bases; bases outside gene matches: 1. The chain's CDR3 is CASSLVGQGYEQYF. In DNA form, the CDR3 reads TGTGCCAGCAGCTTGGTGGGACAGGGCTACGAGCAGTACTTC.

J is TRBJ2-7 and V is TRBV9, with D hard to call. In germline, CDR1 is SGDLS, CDR2 YYNGEE. V was pared by 0 bases and J by 7 bases, with 14 bases between. This CDR3 is built from 14 residues. CDR3: CASSVGVELVEQYF. The CDR3 coding sequence is TGTGCCAGCAGCGTAGGTGTTGAGCTTGTGGAGCAGTACTTC.

This chain connects TRBV19 to TRBJ1-4; 9 bases are a match to TRBD1. Germline V gene data show CDR1 as LNHDA and CDR2 as SQIVND (reference sequence). CDR3 length: 14 amino acids. The trim removed 7 bases at V and 10 bases at J, leaving 10 bases unmatched. The CDR3 region has the DNA TGTGCCAGTATCAAAGACAGGGGGACAGGAAAACTGTTTTTT. The encoded protein is CASIKDRGTGKLFF.

This clone was seen more than once but under ten times. V is TRBV5-1 and J is TRBJ2-2; perhaps TRBD2 as D (7 bases). Germline V lookup: CDR1 SGHRS, CDR2 YFSETQ. V gave up 0 bases and J gave up 5 bases, with 17 bases separating them. The CDR3 runs 17 residues. CDR3 loop: CASSLAFGGQETGELFF. As DNA, the CDR3 is TGCGCCAGCAGCTTGGCCTTCGGGGGGCAGGAGACCGGGGAGCTGTTTTTT. Supplemented by reference TRBV5-1 and TRBJ2-2, the full variable domain reads KAGVTQTPRYLIKTRGQQVTLSCSPISGHRSVSWYQQTPGQGLQFLFEYFSETQRNKGNFPGRFSGRQFSNSRSEMNVSTLELGDSALYLCASSLAFGGQETGELFFGEGSRLTVL.

The chain is built from TRBV15 and TRBJ1-6; 9 nucleotides agree with TRBD1. Trimming cost V 6 bases and J 7 bases; bases outside gene matches: 7. The CDR3 extends over 15 amino acids. Germline V lookup: CDR1 LNHNV, CDR2 YYDKDF (reference sequence). CDR3 sequence: CATRSRQGVNSPLHF. CDR3 nucleotide sequence: TGTGCCACCAGATCGAGACAGGGGGTAAATTCACCCCTCCACTTT.

The chain links TRBV6-6 to TRBJ1-1, with 7 bases that match TRBD1. The CDR3 is 13 residues long. V dropped 2 bases and J dropped 4; count of bases not matched to a gene: 1. Germline V gene lookup returns CDR1 MNHNY and CDR2 SVGAGI (reference sequence). CDR3 residues: CASSYDRATEAFF. Here the CDR3 DNA reads TGTGCCAGCAGTTACGACAGGGCCACTGAAGCTTTCTTT.

The rearrangement joins TRBV2 to TRBJ2-2; 7 nucleotides line up with TRBD1. The V gene's germline CDR1 is SNHLY and CDR2 FYNNEI. Germline trimming cut 8 bases from V and 4 bases from J; bases unmatched to any gene: 7. This CDR3 is built from 14 residues. CDR3 sequence (DNA): TGTGCCAGCTGTTGGACAGGAGCCACCGGGGAGCTGTTTTTT. Translated: CASCWTGATGELFF.

This sequence joins TRBV19 and TRBJ2-1; TRBD2 matches at 7 bases. The CDR3 spans 13 residues. Germline lookup yields CDR1 LNHDA and CDR2 SQIVND (reference sequence). Trimming removed 4 bases from V and 13 bases from J; junction bases left unmatched: 10. CDR3 amino acids: CASSTKLAVLQFF. CDR3 sequence (DNA): TGTGCCAGTAGTACGAAGCTAGCGGTCCTACAGTTCTTC.

V gene TRBV3-1 (or the pseudogene TRBV3-2) combines with J gene TRBJ2-2; perhaps TRBD1 as D (6 bases). This CDR3 region has 15 residues. Trimming stripped 4 bases from V and 5 bases from J, with 14 bases between. CDR1 and CDR2 (germline): LGHDT, YNNKEL (reference sequence). CDR3 nucleotides: TGTGCCAGCAGCCTACTTTTAGGGGGAACCGGGGAGCTGTTTTTT. It specifies CASSLLLGGTGELFF.